Reported below is one T cell receptor beta chain. Antigen: not known. This sample was included in a study of PD-1 blockade in classical Hodgkin lymphoma. Study observations and caveats: Repertoire differences lack defined causes, possibly disease activity or prior therapy.

Time point indicated: cycle 4 day 1 (C4D1), after 5 to 7 weeks of nivolumab. No patient escaped relapse after autologous stem cell transplantation, and brentuximab vedotin exposure varied. Best response was recorded as complete response, partial response or progressive disease. With V trimmed by 0 bases and J by 1 base, 15 bases remained unmatched. This CDR3 region has 21 residues. In germline, CDR1 is SGDLS, CDR2 YYNGEE. Sequencing was performed with immunoSEQ multiplex PCR; in TCRdb, only in-frame clones are kept and a portion is missing. The repertoire holds about 96,000 clones, with 93% as singletons.

The chain links TRBV9 to TRBJ2-6, with 8 nucleotides matching TRBD2. This TCR came from a human donor with classical Hodgkin lymphoma. Sequencing used peripheral blood mononuclear cells (PBMCs), obtained before the fourth cycle of nivolumab. The CDR3 loop is CASSVDVGTRGLGSGANVLTF. CDR3 DNA: TGTGCCAGCAGCGTAGATGTTGGGACTAGAGGTTTGGGGTCTGGGGCCAACGTCCTGACTTTC.